In this sample, the clone carrying this T cell receptor beta chain turned up a few times. Its cognate antigen is unknown. The data derive from a study of early T cells in non-severe SARS-CoV-2 infection. About the study: Bulk RNA from unsorted whole blood was sequenced; chains were unpaired.

Study results and limitations: Using VDJdb, the matching emphasized anti-spike CD8 responses while missing private and CD4 specificities.

Individual cDNA molecules each received unique molecular identifiers attached to them. TCRdb reprocessed the 5' RACE reads with MiXCR, giving one entry per CDR3 protein. This sample carries approximately 58,000 distinct CDR3 sequences, 6.2% of them seen once, and the ten largest clones take over 3.5%. CDR1 is SGHTA, CDR2 FQGNSA, per germline. The CDR3 is 16 residues long. With 2 bases removed from V and 2 bases from J, the gap between germline ends came to 14 bases. The clonotype comes from an adult who was a healthcare worker with PCR-confirmed SARS-CoV-2 infection or an uninfected control (not recorded which). The chain couples TRBV7-2 to TRBJ2-3, with no clear D. The specimen was whole blood. The CDR3 here is CASSLFSRHTTDTQYF. CDR3 in DNA: TGTGCCAGCAGCTTATTCAGCCGTCACACCACAGATACGCAGTATTTT. Full variable domain (outside the CDR3, taken from reference TRBV7-2 and TRBJ2-3): GAGVSQSPSNKVTEKGKDVELRCDPISGHTALYWYRQSLGQGLEFLIYFQGNSAPDKSGLPSDRFSAERTGGSVSTLTIQRTQQEDSAVYLCASSLFSRHTTDTQYFGPGTRLTVL.